The present T cell receptor (beta chain) was sequenced within a study of blood T cell repertoires in COVID-19. Study information: Samples came from the United States, Italy and Spain, spanning acute and convalescent COVID-19.

In the study's own analysis: Cell counts per sample came from amplifying reference gene primers. The table came from immunoSEQ multiplex PCR; TCRdb's copy has only in-frame clones and leaves some out. V, J and clone size are taken as reported in that table, and D and trimming were inferred from the DNA itself. The table records around 95,000 clones, 70% to 80% of them present only once. Germline V CDR1 and CDR2: LNHDA, SQIVND (reference sequence). V was cut by 7 bases and J by 4 bases, with 17 bases left in between. The CDR3 spans 15 residues. Sequenced sample: peripheral blood. This rearrangement joins TRBV19 to TRBJ1-5; TRBD1 might be the D (5 bases). The clonotype comes from a woman in her 70s with acute or convalescent COVID-19. CDR3 coding DNA: TGTGCCAGTATGGAACAGGACCGCCAAAATCAGCCCCAGCATTTT. Translating it yields CASMEQDRQNQPQHF.